The clone carrying this TCR beta chain has at least ten counts. Its specificity is unknown. These data originate in a study of early T cells in non-severe SARS-CoV-2 infection. Study in general: Alpha and beta chains were unpaired, from unsorted whole-blood bulk RNA.

MiXCR, applied by TCRdb to the 5' RACE reads, yields one record per CDR3 protein. Altogether approximately 90,000 distinct CDR3 sequences are present, approximately 17% being singletons, with the ten largest covering 4.5% to 6.5%. Findings and caveats of the study: CD4 and private specificities were missed by VDJdb matching, which favored anti-spike CD8 responses.

V lost 2 bases and J lost 7, with 12 bases in between. Germline CDR1 SEHNR, CDR2 FQNEAQ (reference sequence). The CDR3 contains 14 residues. The material was whole blood, obtained at baseline. The receptor was derived from an adult who was a healthcare worker with PCR-confirmed SARS-CoV-2 infection or an uninfected control (not recorded which). The chain joins TRBV7-9 to TRBJ2-1; no firm D call. DNA of the CDR3: TGTGCCAGCAGCTTAATCTCTAGAGGTAATGAGCAGTTCTTC. Amino acid sequence: CASSLISRGNEQFF.